The 2 T cell receptor beta chains given below trace back to one sample, sequenced in a study of blood T cell repertoires in COVID-19. Data came from immunoSEQ multiplex PCR; TCRdb stores just in-frame clones and leaves some out. Here the sample spans roughly 70,000 clones, 75% to 95% being singletons. The sample consisted of peripheral blood. Receptor source: a human donor with active COVID-19. The donor label of this sample is uncertain.

The chain has TRBV7-2 and TRBJ2-4; D possibly corresponds to TRBD1 (5 bases). The CDR3 consists of 12 residues. The V end was cut by 2 bases, the J end by 9 bases, with 8 bases between. In germline, CDR1 is SGHTA, CDR2 FQGNSA. CDR3 in amino acids: CASSLFQGIQYF. CDR3 bases: TGTGCCAGCAGCTTATTCCAGGGCATTCAGTACTTC.

The gene calls are TRBV29-1 and TRBJ2-7; 7 bases align to TRBD2. Per germline, CDR1 SQVTM and CDR2 ANQGSEA. V shed 5 bases and J 2 bases; nucleotides not matched to a gene: 9. The CDR3 has 14 residues. The CDR3 spells CSVLNREVAYEQYF. CDR3 bases: TGCAGCGTTTTAAACCGGGAGGTTGCCTACGAGCAGTACTTC.